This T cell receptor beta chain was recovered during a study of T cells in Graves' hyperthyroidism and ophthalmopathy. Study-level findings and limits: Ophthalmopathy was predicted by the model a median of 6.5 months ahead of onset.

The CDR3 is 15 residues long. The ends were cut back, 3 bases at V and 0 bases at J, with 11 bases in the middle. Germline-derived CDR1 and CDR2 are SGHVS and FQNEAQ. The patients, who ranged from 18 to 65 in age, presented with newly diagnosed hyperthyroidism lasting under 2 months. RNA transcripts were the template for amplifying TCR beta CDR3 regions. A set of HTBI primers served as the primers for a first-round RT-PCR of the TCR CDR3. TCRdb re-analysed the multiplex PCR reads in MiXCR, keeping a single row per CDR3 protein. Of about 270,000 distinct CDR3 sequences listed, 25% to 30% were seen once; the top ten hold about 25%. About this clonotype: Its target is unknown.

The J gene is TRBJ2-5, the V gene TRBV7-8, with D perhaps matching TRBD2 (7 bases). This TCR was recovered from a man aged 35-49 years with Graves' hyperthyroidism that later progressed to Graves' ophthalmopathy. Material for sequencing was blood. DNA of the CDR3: TGTGCCAGCAGCTTGCAGCGGGACAACCAAGAGACCCAGTACTTC. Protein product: CASSLQRDNQETQYF.